This T cell receptor beta chain was retrieved from a study of vaccination and CD4 T cells after COVID-19. At the level of the study: After nasal swab PCR-confirmed SARS-CoV-2, under 10 convalescents had mild disease and one severe. Post-COVID draws came a median approximately 100 days after diagnosis (range 35 to 161). The study, taken as a whole, reports: Among reactive clones from convalescent patients, a median roughly 86% appeared only post-vaccination.

The positive PCR dates, which preceded the US Alpha, Beta and Delta variants, fell between March and December 2020. TCRdb reanalysed the PCR reads using MiXCR and keeps one entry per CDR3 protein. This table has 20,000 to 25,000 distinct CDR3 sequences, roughly three fifths appearing once. V lost 5 bases and J lost 6, with 17 bases in between. The CDR3 totals 15 residues. Germline V gene sequence: CDR1 SEHNR, CDR2 FQNEAQ (reference sequence). This clonotype appeared a few times. As yet, its antigen is unknown. The V gene is TRBV7-9, the J gene TRBJ1-5; a possible D gene is TRBD1 (5 bases). The clonotype originates from a human donor who had recovered from COVID-19. The specimen comprised CD4+ T cells from blood, sampled before SARS-CoV-2 vaccination. The CDR3 here is CASSPGTRGTQPQHF. As DNA, the CDR3 is TGTGCCAGCAGCCCGGGGACGCGGGGCACTCAGCCCCAGCATTTT. The full variable domain, rest sourced from reference TRBV7-9 and TRBJ1-5, is DTGVSQNPRHKITKRGQNVTFRCDPISEHNRLYWYRQTLGQGPEFLTYFQNEAQLEKSRLLSDRFSAERPKGSFSTLEIQRTEQGDSAMYLCASSPGTRGTQPQHFGDGTRLSIL.